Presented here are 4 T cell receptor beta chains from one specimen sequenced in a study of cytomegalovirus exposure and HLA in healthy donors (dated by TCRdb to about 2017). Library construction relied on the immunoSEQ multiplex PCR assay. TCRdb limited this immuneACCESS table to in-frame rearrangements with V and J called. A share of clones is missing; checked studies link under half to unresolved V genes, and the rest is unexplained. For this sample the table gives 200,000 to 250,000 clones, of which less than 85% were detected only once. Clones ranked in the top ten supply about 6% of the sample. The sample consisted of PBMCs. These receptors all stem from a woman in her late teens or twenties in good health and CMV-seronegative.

DNA for the CDR3: TGTGCCAGCAGCCGGGGGGGAGTACAAGAGACCCAGTACTTC. As protein: CASSRGGVQETQYF. The chain joins TRBV4-2 to TRBJ2-5; 7 nucleotides agree with TRBD2. The trim removed 4 bases at V and 2 bases at J, leaving 4 bases unmatched. CDR3 length: 14 amino acids. Germline CDR1 is LGHNA and CDR2 is YNFKEQ.

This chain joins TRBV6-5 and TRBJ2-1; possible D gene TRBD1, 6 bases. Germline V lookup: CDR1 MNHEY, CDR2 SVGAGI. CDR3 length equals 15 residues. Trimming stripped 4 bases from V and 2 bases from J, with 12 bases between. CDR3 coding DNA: TGTGCCAGCAGTTTCGGACAGACCCCCTACAATGAGCAGTTCTTC. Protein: CASSFGQTPYNEQFF.

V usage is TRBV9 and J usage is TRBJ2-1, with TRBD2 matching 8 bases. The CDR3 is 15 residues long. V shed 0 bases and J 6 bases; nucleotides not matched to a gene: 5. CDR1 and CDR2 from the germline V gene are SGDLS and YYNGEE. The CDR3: CASSVEWTSSNEQFF. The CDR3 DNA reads TGTGCCAGCAGCGTAGAGTGGACTAGCTCCAATGAGCAGTTCTTC.

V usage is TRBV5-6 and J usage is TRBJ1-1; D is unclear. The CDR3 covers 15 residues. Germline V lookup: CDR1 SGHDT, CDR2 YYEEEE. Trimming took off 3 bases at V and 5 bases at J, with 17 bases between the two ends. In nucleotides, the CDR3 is TGTGCCAGCAGCTCACCGGGGAGCCTAAGAACTGAAGCTTTCTTT. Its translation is CASSSPGSLRTEAFF.